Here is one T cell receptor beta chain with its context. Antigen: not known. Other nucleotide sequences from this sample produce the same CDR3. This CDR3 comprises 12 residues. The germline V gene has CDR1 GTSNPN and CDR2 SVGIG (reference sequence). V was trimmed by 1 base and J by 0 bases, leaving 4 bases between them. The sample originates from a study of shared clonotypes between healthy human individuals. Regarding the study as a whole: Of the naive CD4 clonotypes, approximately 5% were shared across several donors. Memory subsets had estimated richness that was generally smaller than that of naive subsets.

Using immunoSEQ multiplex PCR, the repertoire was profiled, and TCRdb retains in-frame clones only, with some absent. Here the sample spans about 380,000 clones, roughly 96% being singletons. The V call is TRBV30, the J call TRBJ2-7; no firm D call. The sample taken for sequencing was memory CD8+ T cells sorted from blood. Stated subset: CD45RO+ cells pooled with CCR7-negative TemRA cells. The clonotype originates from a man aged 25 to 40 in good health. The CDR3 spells CAWSASSYEQYF. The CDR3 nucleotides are TGTGCCTGGAGTGCTAGCTCCTACGAGCAGTACTTC.